This is a list of T cell receptor beta chains from one sample in a study of blood T cell repertoires in COVID-19. Assay used: immunoSEQ multiplex PCR; TCRdb lists only in-frame clones, some missing. Of around 260,000 clones listed, roughly 85% were seen once; the top ten hold about 4.1%. The sequenced sample was PBMCs or T cells enriched from blood (not recorded which). The receptor source for this set is a woman aged 25 to 39 who had recovered from COVID-19. Each CDR3 is given with its conserved first and last residue. A D gene is named only where the DNA matches it firmly. Size is stated for part of the rows, as once, few or many counts, or as a class when the clone is expanded.

V gene,clone size,D gene,J gene,CDR3 DNA,CDR3 protein
TRBV27,once,.,TRBJ2-7,TGTGCCAGCAGTCCGGGTGGCGAGCAGTACTTC,CASSPGGEQYF
TRBV28,.,TRBD2,TRBJ2-2,TGTGCCTGGGGGGGTCGGGTGAACACCGGGGAGCTGTTTTTT,CAWGGRVNTGELFF
TRBV18,few,.,TRBJ1-1,TGTGCCAGCTCACCACAAGGGGATGAGGATGAAGCTTTCTTT,CASSPQGDEDEAFF
TRBV6-5,.,.,TRBJ2-7,TGTGCCAGCAGCCCGACAGATACTACCTACGAGCAGTACTTC,CASSPTDTTYEQYF
TRBV27,.,TRBD1,TRBJ1-2,TGTGCCAGCAGGGGGGACAGTCCCGCTATAGGCTACACCTTC,CASRGDSPAIGYTF
TRBV28,.,.,TRBJ1-1,TGTGCCAGCAGCCCCGGAGGGTCCCGATTCCTGAACACTGAAGCTTTCTTT,CASSPGGSRFLNTEAFF
TRBV7-2,.,TRBD2,TRBJ2-1,TGTGCCAGCAGCTTCTATCCAGGACTAGCCGATGAGCAGTTCTTC,CASSFYPGLADEQFF
TRBV19,few,.,TRBJ1-4,TGTGCCAGTGGGGGCCTGGTAGGCGAAAAACTGTTTTTT,CASGGLVGEKLFF
TRBV25-1,once,TRBD1,TRBJ1-4,TGTGCCAGCAGTGACCCGGGACAGGGAGGCCGAAAACTGTTTTTT,CASSDPGQGGRKLFF
TRBV11-2,once,TRBD1,TRBJ1-2,TGTGCCAGCAGCTGGGGACAGGGGAATGGCTACACCTTC,CASSWGQGNGYTF
TRBV28,once,TRBD1,TRBJ1-2,TGTGCCAGCAGTTTTGTATGGGACAGGGAGGGCTATGGCTACACCTTC,CASSFVWDREGYGYTF
TRBV6-6,.,.,TRBJ1-1,TGTGCCAGCAGTCCCGATTGGTGGCCAGGGGACACTGAAGCTTTCTTT,CASSPDWWPGDTEAFF
TRBV5-6,.,TRBD1,TRBJ2-1,TGTGCCAGCAGCTTGGAACTTCGCTCGACAGGGGGCGATGAGCAGTTCTTC,CASSLELRSTGGDEQFF
TRBV5-6,.,.,TRBJ1-5,TGTGCCAGCAGCCTAGGAAATCAACCCCAGCATTTT,CASSLGNQPQHF
TRBV7-9,.,.,TRBJ2-1,TGTGCCAGCAGCCCCTGGCAGGGGAACAATGAGCAGTTCTTC,CASSPWQGNNEQFF
TRBV4-1,.,TRBD1,TRBJ1-1,TGCGCCAGCAGCCTCTCCGGGACAGGGGCCACTGAAGCTTTCTTT,CASSLSGTGATEAFF
TRBV5-1,.,TRBD2,TRBJ2-3,TGCGCCAGCATCGCGGGACTAGAAACAGATACGCAGTATTTT,CASIAGLETDTQYF
TRBV28,.,TRBD2,TRBJ2-1,TGTGCCAGCAGTAACGGCCCGGGACTAGCGGGAGTAGGCTACTCCTACAATGAGCAGTTCTTC,CASSNGPGLAGVGYSYNEQFF
TRBV4-1,.,.,TRBJ1-5,TGCGCCAGCAGCCAAGATCCCGGGGTGGGGAATCAGCCCCAGCATTTT,CASSQDPGVGNQPQHF